The 28 T cell receptor beta chains below were found in one sample sequenced in a study of cytomegalovirus exposure and HLA in healthy donors. The data were produced by immunoSEQ multiplex PCR, yet TCRdb's version contains in-frame clones alone and is incomplete. The sample lists more than 200,000 clones, about 90% occurring once. Sequences were obtained from PBMCs. All receptors derive from a man aged 18 to 30 in good health and CMV-seropositive.

This clone appeared once. The J gene is TRBJ1-1, the V gene TRBV27, with D perhaps TRBD1 (6 bases). From germline, CDR1 is MNHEY and CDR2 SMNVEV (reference sequence). The CDR3 runs 15 residues. V was shortened by 4 bases and J by 8 bases, with 20 bases between the two germline ends. The CDR3 sequence: CASSSLSTGSYEAFF. The CDR3 DNA follows: TGTGCCAGCAGTTCCCTCTCGACAGGATCTTACGAAGCTTTCTTT.

This clone was counted a single time. This chain joins TRBV27 and TRBJ1-2; 9 bases match TRBD1. Per germline, CDR1 MNHEY and CDR2 SMNVEV (reference sequence). The CDR3 is 19 amino acids. The trim removed 5 bases at V and 8 bases at J, leaving 24 bases unmatched. The chain's CDR3 is CASSAPSTTGQGTTLGYTF. The CDR3 bases are TGTGCCAGCAGTGCTCCCTCGACCACGGGACAGGGTACAACTTTGGGCTACACCTTC.

The chain uses TRBV5-1 and TRBJ2-7; no firm D call. With 0 bases removed from V and 1 base from J, the gap between germline ends came to 11 bases. The CDR3 has 15 amino acids. CDR1 and CDR2 from the germline V gene are SGHRS and YFSETQ. The CDR3 region is CASSLDSGPSYEQYF. CDR3 sequence (DNA): TGCGCCAGCAGCTTGGATTCTGGGCCATCCTACGAGCAGTACTTC. Full variable domain (remainder filled in from reference TRBV5-1 and TRBJ2-7): KAGVTQTPRYLIKTRGQQVTLSCSPISGHRSVSWYQQTPGQGLQFLFEYFSETQRNKGNFPGRFSGRQFSNSRSEMNVSTLELGDSALYLCASSLDSGPSYEQYFGPGTRLTVT.

The chain links TRBV11-1 to TRBJ2-7, with 9 bases fitting TRBD2. The germline gives CDR1 SGHAT, CDR2 FQDESV (reference sequence). V lost 3 bases to trimming and J lost 4 bases; unmatched junction nucleotides: 10. The length of the CDR3 is 16 residues. This chain's CDR3 is CASSLGVAGDWYEQYF. The CDR3 DNA reads as TGTGCCAGCAGCTTGGGAGTAGCGGGAGACTGGTACGAGCAGTACTTC. Drawing the rest from reference TRBV11-1 and TRBJ2-7, the complete variable domain is EAEVAQSPRYKITEKSQAVAFWCDPISGHATLYWYRQILGQGPELLVQFQDESVVDDSQLPKDRFSAERLKGVDSTLKIQPAELGDSAMYLCASSLGVAGDWYEQYFGPGTRLTVT.

V usage is TRBV5-1 and J usage is TRBJ2-7; the match to TRBD1 covers 8 bases. CDR1 is SGHRS and CDR2 is YFSETQ in the germline V gene. The CDR3 sequence is 14 residues long. V shed 3 bases, J shed 3 bases, and the junction held 5 bases outside the gene matches. The DNA of the CDR3 is TGCGCCAGCAGCTGGACAGGGAGCGTCTACGAGCAGTACTTC. It specifies CASSWTGSVYEQYF.

The DNA of the CDR3 is TGTGCCAGCTCACGTCAGCCGCGGGATATGAACACTGAAGCTTTCTTT. This codes for CASSRQPRDMNTEAFF. The rearrangement joins TRBV18 to TRBJ1-1; unclear D gene. V was cut by 4 bases and J by 0 bases, with 15 bases left in between. The CDR3 covers 16 residues. Germline V gene lookup returns CDR1 KGHSH and CDR2 LQKENI.

The gene calls are TRBV5-1 and TRBJ2-7; no clear D gene. V was cut by 0 bases and J by 0 bases, with 10 bases left in between. CDR3 length equals 15 residues. CDR1 is SGHRS and CDR2 is YFSETQ in the germline V gene. This chain's CDR3 is CASSLAGQNSYEQYF. The CDR3 DNA is TGCGCCAGCAGCTTGGCGGGCCAGAACTCCTACGAGCAGTACTTC.

Only one count was recorded for this clone. CDR3 coding DNA: TGTGCCAGCAGCGGAAATCCAAGACTGAATCAAGAGACCCAGTACTTC. Translation: CASSGNPRLNQETQYF. The rearrangement joins TRBV9 to TRBJ2-5; unclear D gene. CDR1 is SGDLS and CDR2 is YYNGEE in the germline V gene. This CDR3 comprises 16 residues. Trimming took 3 bases from V and 2 from J, leaving 17 bases between them.

The CDR3 loop reads CATKRGRDTYEQYF. CDR3 DNA sequence: TGTGCCACTAAGCGGGGGCGGGACACCTACGAGCAGTACTTC. The V gene is TRBV6-5, the J gene TRBJ2-7; 8 positions match TRBD2. In germline, CDR1 is MNHEY, CDR2 SVGAGI. This CDR3 has 14 amino acids. Losses at the gene ends were 10 bases for V and 2 bases for J; bases not matched to a gene: 10.

This clone was detected only a few times. The chain is built from TRBV27 and TRBJ2-1; either TRBD1 or TRBD2 may supply D (5 bases each). This CDR3 region has 17 residues. Trimming removed 2 bases at V and 3 bases at J, with 17 bases between. The germline CDR1 and CDR2 sequences are MNHEY and SMNVEV (reference sequence). DNA of the CDR3: TGTGCCAGCAGTTTAACACACGGGGCCAGGATCTACAATGAGCAGTTCTTC. Protein sequence: CASSLTHGARIYNEQFF.

The gene calls are TRBV6-1 and TRBJ2-7, with 8 nucleotides matching TRBD2. Trimming at V came to 1 base and at J to 3 bases, leaving 5 bases not matched to a gene. The CDR3 totals 15 residues. Germline V gene lookup returns CDR1 MNHNS and CDR2 SASEGT. The CDR3 reads CASSEVDSGVYEQYF. The CDR3 DNA reads TGTGCCAGCAGTGAAGTGGATAGCGGGGTCTACGAGCAGTACTTC.

V is TRBV4-2 and J is TRBJ1-4; 9 nucleotides match TRBD1. This CDR3 region has 16 residues. In germline, CDR1 is LGHNA, CDR2 YNFKEQ. With V trimmed by 3 bases and J by 3 bases, 5 bases remained unmatched. CDR3 region: CASSQERDRANEKLFF. The CDR3 nucleotides read TGTGCCAGCAGCCAGGAGCGGGACAGGGCTAATGAAAAACTGTTTTTT.

This sequence joins TRBV6-5 and TRBJ1-5; 9 bases are shared with TRBD1. The J segment lost 4 bases and the V segment lost 5 bases, leaving 6 bases of the junction unmatched. Germline V gives CDR1 MNHEY, CDR2 SVGAGI. The CDR3 runs 15 residues. CDR3 nucleotide sequence: TGTGCCAGCAGTAGCGGACAGGGGCCAAATCAGCCCCAGCATTTT. This sequence encodes CASSSGQGPNQPQHF.

The genes are TRBV6-6 and TRBJ2-1; 9 bases line up with TRBD2. Germline CDR1 and CDR2: MNHNY and SVGAGI (reference sequence). The CDR3 contains 15 residues. V lost 6 bases and J lost 0; bases outside the gene matches: 3. CDR3 sequence: CASRPSGASYNEQFF. In DNA form, the CDR3 reads TGTGCCAGCAGACCTAGCGGGGCCTCCTACAATGAGCAGTTCTTC.

CDR3 loop: CASSQDLSSREQYF. As DNA, the CDR3 is TGTGCCAGCAGCCAAGACTTGAGTTCTAGGGAGCAGTACTTC. This chain links TRBV4-2 with TRBJ2-7, with D hard to call. Germline CDR1 and CDR2: LGHNA and YNFKEQ. The V and J ends lost 0 bases and 7 bases respectively, with 13 bases between them. There are 14 residues in the CDR3.

The V gene is TRBV7-2, the J gene TRBJ2-5; TRBD2 matches at 7 bases. This CDR3 has 14 amino acids. After removal of 5 bases from V and 7 bases from J, the junction contained 10 bases not matched to a gene. CDR1 and CDR2 (germline): SGHTA, FQGNSA. CDR3 coding DNA: TGTGCCAGCAGCCCAAGGACTAGTTCTTCGACCCAGTACTTC. It is translated as CASSPRTSSSTQYF.

This sequence joins TRBV28 and TRBJ2-1; no reliable D call. This CDR3 contains 11 residues. Germline V gene sequence: CDR1 MDHEN, CDR2 SYDVKM. Trimming cost V 8 bases and J 4 bases, with 6 bases left between them. The CDR3 DNA reads TGTGCCAGCGTTTATTACAATGAGCAGTTCTTC. Its protein product is CASVYYNEQFF.

J is TRBJ2-5 and V is TRBV7-9; D is ambiguous. CDR1 and CDR2 (germline): SEHNR, FQNEAQ (reference sequence). V lost 4 bases, J lost 4 bases, and 19 bases lay in between. The CDR3 extends over 16 amino acids. The CDR3 DNA reads as TGTGCCAGCAGCTCTTTACAACAGAGCCTTTTAGAGACCCAGTACTTC. Translated: CASSSLQQSLLETQYF.

A single count supports this clone. This chain joins TRBV2 and TRBJ2-2; tentatively, D is TRBD1 or TRBD2 (5 bases each). The ends were cut back, 6 bases at V and 1 base at J, with 12 bases in the middle. Germline V gene sequence: CDR1 SNHLY, CDR2 FYNNEI. The CDR3 length is 15 residues. CDR3 coding DNA: TGTGCCAGCAGACCCGGGACGCAGAACACCGGGGAGCTGTTTTTT. Encoded protein: CASRPGTQNTGELFF.

This chain links TRBV15 with TRBJ1-1; D is unclear. Germline CDR1 reads LNHNV; CDR2 reads YYDKDF (reference sequence). The CDR3 covers 12 residues. Trimming took 2 bases from V and 10 from J, leaving 11 bases between them. The CDR3, as DNA: TGTGCCACCAGCAGAAGTAGAGGCGGAGCTTTCTTT. It is translated as CATSRSRGGAFF.

The V gene is TRBV27, the J gene TRBJ2-7; the D gene is possibly TRBD1 (6 bases). Germline assignment: CDR1 MNHEY and CDR2 SMNVEV (reference sequence). This CDR3 spans 15 amino acids. The germline V and J ends were trimmed by 4 bases and 1 base, with 14 bases remaining between them. CDR3 sequence reads: CASSSQGPASYEQYF. In DNA form, the CDR3 reads TGTGCCAGCAGTTCACAGGGCCCTGCATCCTACGAGCAGTACTTC.

About this clone: This sample includes further DNA sequences coding for the same CDR3. The chain couples TRBV29-1 to TRBJ2-1; D remains unclear. The V gene's germline CDR1 is SQVTM and CDR2 ANQGSEA. V was pared by 1 base and J by 6 bases, with 4 bases between. The CDR3 has 11 amino acids. Here the CDR3 DNA reads TGCAGCGTTGAAGGCGGCAATGAGCAGTTCTTC. Its protein is CSVEGGNEQFF.

V and J are TRBV1 and TRBJ2-1. TRBV1 is annotated as a pseudogene. The CDR3 length is 16 residues. CDR3 nucleotides: TGCACCAGCAGCCTACCCGGGCTCACACGGAGTAGTGAGCAGTTCTTC. This codes for CTSSLPGLTRSSEQFF.

The chain links TRBV9 to TRBJ1-1; 9 nucleotides match TRBD1. The CDR3 totals 14 residues. CDR1 is SGDLS, CDR2 YYNGEE, per germline. The ends lost 7 bases at V and 10 bases at J; junction bases unmatched: 14. CDR3 in DNA: TGTGCCAGCGGAACGCCGGGACAGGGTTCCGGAGCTTTCTTT. Its protein product is CASGTPGQGSGAFF.

The V gene is TRBV5-1, the J gene TRBJ2-7; D remains ambiguous. CDR3 length equals 13 residues. Germline CDR1 reads SGHRS; CDR2 reads YFSETQ. The V gene lost 5 bases and the J gene lost 0 bases, with 9 bases spanning the gap. Here the CDR3 reads CASSYSSSYEQYF. The CDR3 bases are TGCGCCAGCAGTTATAGCAGCTCCTACGAGCAGTACTTC.

This clone was seen only once. The chain is built from TRBV10-1 and TRBJ2-7; 9 nucleotides match TRBD2. V trimming: 0 bases; J trimming: 2 bases; junction bases outside the gene matches: 8. Germline CDR1 is WNHNN and CDR2 is SYGVQD (reference sequence). The CDR3 totals 17 residues. The CDR3 loop reads CASSESTLAGPPYEQYF. CDR3 DNA: TGCGCCAGCAGTGAGTCAACCCTAGCGGGGCCCCCCTACGAGCAGTACTTC.

V and J are TRBV6-1 and TRBJ1-2, with TRBD1 matching 8 bases. The CDR3 has 14 residues. CDR1 is MNHNS, CDR2 SASEGT, per germline. The junction had 3 bases not matched to a gene; V was cut back by 1 base and J by 5 bases. CDR3 residues: CASSEGDRWYGYTF. For the CDR3, the DNA is TGTGCCAGCAGTGAAGGGGACAGGTGGTATGGCTACACCTTC.

V is TRBV7-6 and J is TRBJ2-7; 9 nucleotides align to TRBD1. The V gene end was trimmed by 5 bases and the J gene end by 2 bases; junction bases not matched to a gene: 7. The CDR3 is made up of 15 amino acids. CDR1 is SGHVS, CDR2 FNYEAQ, per germline. The CDR3 DNA reads as TGTGCCAGCAGCCCGGGACAGGGTGAGACCTACGAGCAGTACTTC. The encoded protein is CASSPGQGETYEQYF.